This T cell receptor (beta chain) was recorded in a study of cytomegalovirus exposure and HLA in healthy donors. Study background: Researchers previously reported finding fewer than 140 million unique TCR beta sequences from 170 million or so T cells. Unique TCRs from HLA-typed donors, around 93 million of them, were held in an early data release. General study points: Generally TCR sequences proved uncommon, though certain public TCRs appeared in numerous donors. The study put 150 to 200 TCR beta chains on its list as cytomegalovirus-associated.

This clone was observed a handful of times. Its antigen is unidentified. An end of the junction differs from the germline gene, which may be a read error. Primers: 60 Vbeta forward and 13 Jbeta reverse. Assay used: immunoSEQ multiplex PCR; TCRdb lists only in-frame clones, some missing. The sample carries approximately 190,000 clones, approximately 81% recorded once. The CDR3 has 13 residues. Germline assignment: CDR1 SEHNR and CDR2 FQNEAQ (reference sequence). The clonotype was recovered from a boy younger than 18 in good health and CMV-seronegative. Input material: PBMCs. This chain uses TRBV7-9 with TRBJ2-7; D uncertain. The CDR3, as DNA: TGCGCCAGCAGCCAAGATATGAGTTACGAGCAGTACTTC. The encoded protein is CASSQDMSYEQYF.